The sequence of this T cell receptor beta chain was determined in a study of T cell repertoires in cytomegalovirus infection. Study-wide context: Alongside well-studied HLA-B-restricted CMV epitopes, recently identified HLA-C-restricted CMV epitopes were also used. Indicated by public TCR beta signatures were CMV infection and matching HLA type.

TCRdb reprocessed the reads with MiXCR, giving one entry per CDR3 protein. The data contain 250,000 to 300,000 distinct CDR3 sequences, around 20% of them singletons. Study observations and caveats: Clonotype analysis showed dominance of the ex vivo response by HLA-C-restricted CMV-specific TCR beta clonotypes.

Only a few counts were recorded for this clonotype. What it binds is not known. Trimming took off 10 bases at V and 0 bases at J, with 15 bases between the two ends. Germline V lookup: CDR1 LNHNV, CDR2 YYDKDF (reference sequence). The CDR3 sequence is 15 residues long. The sample was cultured PBMCs, taken from culture after CMV antigen stimulation. The receptor comes from a human donor in good health (CMV status not recorded). Some clones in this sample may be carry-over from other donors' samples. The V gene is TRBV15, the J gene TRBJ1-4, with D unresolved. CDR3 sequence: CASMRTGATNEKLFF. For the CDR3, the DNA is TGTGCCAGCATGAGGACGGGAGCAACTAATGAAAAACTGTTTTTT. Looking up the rest from reference TRBV15 and TRBJ1-4 gives the full variable domain: DAMVIQNPRYQVTQFGKPVTLSCSQTLNHNVMYWYQQKSSQAPKLLFHYYDKDFNNEADTPDNFQSRRPNTSFCFLDIRSPGLGDTAMYLCASMRTGATNEKLFFGSGTQLSVL.